The text below deals with one T cell receptor beta chain. Its antigen remains unknown. The sample is drawn from a study of shared clonotypes between healthy human individuals. Overall study context: The composition of the donors was two women and a few men aged 18 to 49. For every donor, three CD4 naive, three CD4 memory, two CD8 naive and one CD8 memory plates were used.

Study-level results: With a few donors compared, roughly 5% of naive CD4 clonotypes were shared.

At a deep level, the assay was run. The protocol was immunoSEQ multiplex PCR, while the TCRdb copy is restricted to in-frame clones and leaves out a portion. The sample shows about 1 million clones, roughly 74% of them seen only once. V lost 0 bases to trimming and J lost 0 bases, with 9 bases between them. Per germline, CDR1 LGHNA and CDR2 YSLEER. CDR3 length: 15 amino acids. The sample was memory CD4+ T cells from PBMCs. The subset: CD45RA-negative fraction. This clonotype was obtained from a young man in good health. Some clones in this sample may be carry-over from other donors' samples. The rearrangement uses TRBV4-3 and TRBJ2-7; unclear D gene. This CDR3 is CASSQDSRSSYEQYF. The CDR3 DNA reads as TGCGCCAGCAGCCAAGATAGCAGGAGCTCCTACGAGCAGTACTTC.